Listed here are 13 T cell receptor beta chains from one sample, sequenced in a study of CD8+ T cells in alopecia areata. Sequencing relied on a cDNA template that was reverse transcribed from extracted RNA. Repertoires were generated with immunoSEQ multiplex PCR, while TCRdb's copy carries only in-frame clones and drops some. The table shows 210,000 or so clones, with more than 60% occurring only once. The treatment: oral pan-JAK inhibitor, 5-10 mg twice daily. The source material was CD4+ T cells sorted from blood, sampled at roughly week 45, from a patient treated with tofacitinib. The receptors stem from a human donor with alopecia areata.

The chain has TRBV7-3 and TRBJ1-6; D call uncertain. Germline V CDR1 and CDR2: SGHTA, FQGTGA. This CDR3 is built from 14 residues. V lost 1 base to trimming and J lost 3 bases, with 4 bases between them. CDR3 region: CASSLRLYNSPLHF. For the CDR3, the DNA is TGTGCCAGCAGCTTAAGACTCTATAATTCACCCCTCCACTTT.

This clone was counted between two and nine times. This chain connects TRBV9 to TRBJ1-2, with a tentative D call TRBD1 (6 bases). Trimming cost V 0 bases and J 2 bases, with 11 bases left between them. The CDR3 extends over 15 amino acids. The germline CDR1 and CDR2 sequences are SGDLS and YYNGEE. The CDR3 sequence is CASSVESGQNYGYTF. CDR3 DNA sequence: TGTGCCAGCAGCGTAGAGAGCGGACAGAACTATGGCTACACCTTC.

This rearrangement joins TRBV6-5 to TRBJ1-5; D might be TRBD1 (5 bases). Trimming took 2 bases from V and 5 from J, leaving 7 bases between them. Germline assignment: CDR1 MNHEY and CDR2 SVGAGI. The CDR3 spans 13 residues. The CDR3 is CASSYTGYQPQHF. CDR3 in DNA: TGTGCCAGCAGTTACACAGGCTATCAGCCCCAGCATTTT.

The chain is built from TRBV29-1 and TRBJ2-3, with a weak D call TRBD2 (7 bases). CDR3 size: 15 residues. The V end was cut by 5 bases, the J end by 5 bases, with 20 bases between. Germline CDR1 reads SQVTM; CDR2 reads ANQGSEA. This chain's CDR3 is CSVTNPGGRQDTQYF. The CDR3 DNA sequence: TGCAGCGTTACAAACCCGGGGGGCCGACAAGATACGCAGTATTTT.

Here the CDR3 reads CASSSELPPETQYF. Here the CDR3 DNA reads TGTGCCAGCAGCTCTGAACTACCCCCAGAGACCCAGTACTTC. V and J are TRBV7-2 and TRBJ2-5; D is undetermined. The CDR3 loop spans 14 amino acids. In germline, CDR1 is SGHTA, CDR2 FQGNSA. V lost 4 bases and J 4 bases, leaving 13 bases between the germline ends.

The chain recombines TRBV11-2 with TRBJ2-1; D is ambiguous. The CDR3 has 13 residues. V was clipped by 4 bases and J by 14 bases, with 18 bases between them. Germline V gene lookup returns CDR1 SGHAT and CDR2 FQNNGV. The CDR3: CASSSLRLLREFF. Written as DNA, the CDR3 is TGTGCCAGCAGCTCCTTAAGGCTACTCCGCGAGTTCTTC. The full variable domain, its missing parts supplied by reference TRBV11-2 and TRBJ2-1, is EAGVAQSPRYKIIEKRQSVAFWCNPISGHATLYWYQQILGQGPKLLIQFQNNGVVDDSQLPKDRFSAERLKGVDSTLKIQPAKLEDSAVYLCASSSLRLLREFFGPGTRLTVL.

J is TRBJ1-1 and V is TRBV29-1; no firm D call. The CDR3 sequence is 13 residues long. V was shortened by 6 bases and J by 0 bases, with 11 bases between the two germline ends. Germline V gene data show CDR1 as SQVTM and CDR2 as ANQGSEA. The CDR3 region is CSVSGHMNTEAFF. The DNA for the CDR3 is TGCAGCGTCTCAGGCCACATGAACACTGAAGCTTTCTTT. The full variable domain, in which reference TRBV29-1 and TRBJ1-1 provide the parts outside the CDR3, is SAVISQKPSRDICQRGTSLTIQCQVDSQVTMMFWYRQQPGQSLTLIATANQGSEATYESGFVIDKFPISRPNLTFSTLTVSNMSPEDSSIYLCSVSGHMNTEAFFGQGTRLTVV.

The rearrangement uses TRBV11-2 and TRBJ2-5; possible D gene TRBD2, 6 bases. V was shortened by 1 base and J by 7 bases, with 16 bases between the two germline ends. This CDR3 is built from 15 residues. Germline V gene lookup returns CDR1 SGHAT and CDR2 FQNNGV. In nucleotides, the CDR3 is TGTGCCAGCAGCTTAGGGGGTTGGGGGGATAGGACCCAGTACTTC. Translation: CASSLGGWGDRTQYF.

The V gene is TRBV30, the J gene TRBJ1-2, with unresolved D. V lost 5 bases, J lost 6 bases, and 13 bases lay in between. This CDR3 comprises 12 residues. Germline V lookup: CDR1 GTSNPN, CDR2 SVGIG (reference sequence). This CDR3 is CAWAFWADGYTF. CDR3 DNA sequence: TGTGCCTGGGCTTTTTGGGCTGATGGCTACACCTTC.

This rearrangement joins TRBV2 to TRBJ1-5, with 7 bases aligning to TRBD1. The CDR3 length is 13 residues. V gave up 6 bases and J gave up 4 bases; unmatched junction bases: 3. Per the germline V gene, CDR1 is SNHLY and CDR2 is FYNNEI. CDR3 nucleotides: TGTGCCAGCAGGCTACAGGGGAATCAGCCCCAGCATTTT. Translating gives CASRLQGNQPQHF.

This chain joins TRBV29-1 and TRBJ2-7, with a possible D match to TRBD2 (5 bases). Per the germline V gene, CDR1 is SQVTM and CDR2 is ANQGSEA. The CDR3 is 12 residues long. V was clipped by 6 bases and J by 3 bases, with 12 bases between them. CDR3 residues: CSVGPGNYEQYF. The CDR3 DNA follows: TGCAGCGTGGGTCCGGGAAACTACGAGCAGTACTTC.

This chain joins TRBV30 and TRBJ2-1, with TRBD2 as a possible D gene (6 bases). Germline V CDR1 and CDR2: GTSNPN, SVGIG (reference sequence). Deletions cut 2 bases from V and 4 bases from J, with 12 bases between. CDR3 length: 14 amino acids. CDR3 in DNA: TGTGCCTGGAGTTGGGGGGACCGATACAATGAGCAGTTCTTC. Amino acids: CAWSWGDRYNEQFF.

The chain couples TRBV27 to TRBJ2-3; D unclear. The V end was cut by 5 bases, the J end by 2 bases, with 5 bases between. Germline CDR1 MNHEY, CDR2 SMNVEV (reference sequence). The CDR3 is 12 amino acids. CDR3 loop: CASSTLTDTQYF. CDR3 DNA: TGTGCCAGCAGTACCCTCACAGATACGCAGTATTTT.